Listed below are T cell receptor beta chains from one sample, sequenced in a study of spatial heterogeneity in lung cancer. MiXCR was run by TCRdb on the 5' RACE reads, yielding one entry per CDR3 protein. The sample carries about 14,000 distinct CDR3 sequences, roughly a tenth recorded once. The specimen was PBMCs, collected at surgery. These TCRs come from a male donor with early-stage non-small cell lung cancer. The CDR3 runs from the conserved cysteine through the conserved F or W.

CDR3aa: CASSLGQGGSNEKLFF
v_gene: TRBV5-1

CDR3aa: CASSYHASDQSRSYEQYF
v_gene: TRBV6-9

CDR3aa: CASSLDRGLNTEAFF
v_gene: TRBV5-6

CDR3aa: CASGPLQGGADTQYF
v_gene: TRBV12-5

CDR3aa: CSAPSEADTQYF
v_gene: TRBV20-1

CDR3aa: CSVPGASAETETQYF
v_gene: TRBV29-1

CDR3aa: CASTNGGTGELFF
v_gene: TRBV6-2/TRBV6-3

CDR3aa: CASSGAGDQPQHF
v_gene: TRBV2

CDR3aa: CASSLGGGNGGDEQYF
v_gene: TRBV11-3

CDR3aa: CASRLTGTDTQYF
v_gene: TRBV27

CDR3aa: CASSETGPGELFF
v_gene: TRBV6-1

CDR3aa: CASSFAGTGLTDTQYF
v_gene: TRBV28

CDR3aa: CASRSSGQETQYF
v_gene: TRBV19

CDR3aa: CASSLVSGANTEAFF
v_gene: TRBV5-1

CDR3aa: CASSFVDRANEQFF
v_gene: TRBV28

CDR3aa: CSASGVREQYF
v_gene: TRBV20-1